This TCR beta chain was sequenced during a study of OX40 agonist ivuxolimab in advanced cancers. Study context: Two cutaneous melanoma patients and one hepatocellular carcinoma patient, three in all, had partial responses.

V was pared by 5 bases and J by 11 bases, with 18 bases between. The CDR3 is made up of 12 amino acids. The germline CDR1 and CDR2 sequences are SQVTM and ANQGSEA. Some clones are missing from TCRdb's copy, which holds only in-frame ones; the method was immunoSEQ multiplex PCR. The sample shows about 53,000 clones, 75% to 90% of them seen only once. The sequenced sample was CD4+ or CD8+ T cells sorted from blood, obtained in a trial of the OX40 agonist ivuxolimab. This TCR derives from an adult with an advanced solid tumor such as melanoma, head and neck, liver or kidney cancer. The rearrangement joins TRBV29-1 to TRBJ1-1; D uncertain. The chain's CDR3 is CSVSLDSTSAFF. The DNA for the CDR3 is TGCAGCGTTTCACTTGATTCGACGTCGGCTTTCTTT.